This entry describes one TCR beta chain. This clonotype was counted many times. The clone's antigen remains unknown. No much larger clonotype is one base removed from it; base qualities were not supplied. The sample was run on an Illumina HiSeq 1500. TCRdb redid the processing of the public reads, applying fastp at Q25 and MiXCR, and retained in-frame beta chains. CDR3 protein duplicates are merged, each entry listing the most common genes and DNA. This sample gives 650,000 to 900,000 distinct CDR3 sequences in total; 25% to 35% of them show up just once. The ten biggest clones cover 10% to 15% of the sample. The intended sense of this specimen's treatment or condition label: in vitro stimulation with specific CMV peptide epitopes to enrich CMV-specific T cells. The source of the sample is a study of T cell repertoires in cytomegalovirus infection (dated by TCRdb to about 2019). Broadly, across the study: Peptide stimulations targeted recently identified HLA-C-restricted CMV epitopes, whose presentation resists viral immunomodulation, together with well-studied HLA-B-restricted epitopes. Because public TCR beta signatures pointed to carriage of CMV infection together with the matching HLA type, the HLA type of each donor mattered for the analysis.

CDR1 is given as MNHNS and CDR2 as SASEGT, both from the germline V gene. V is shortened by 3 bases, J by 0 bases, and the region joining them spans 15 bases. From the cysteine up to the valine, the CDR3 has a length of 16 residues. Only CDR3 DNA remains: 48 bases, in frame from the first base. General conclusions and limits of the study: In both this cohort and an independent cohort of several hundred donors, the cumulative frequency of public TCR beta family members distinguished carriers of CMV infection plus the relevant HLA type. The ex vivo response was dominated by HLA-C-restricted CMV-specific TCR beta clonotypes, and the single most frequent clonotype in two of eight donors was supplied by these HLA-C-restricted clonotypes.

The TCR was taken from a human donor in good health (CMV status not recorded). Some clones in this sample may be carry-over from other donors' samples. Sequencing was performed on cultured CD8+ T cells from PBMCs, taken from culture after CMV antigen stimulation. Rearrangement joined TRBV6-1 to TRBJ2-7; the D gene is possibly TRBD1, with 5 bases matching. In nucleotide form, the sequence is TGTGCCAGCAGTGACTCTGGTGGGGCCTTCTCCTACGAGCAGTACGTC. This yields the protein CASSDSGGAFSYEQYV.